The 3 T cell receptor beta chains below all came from one sample that was sequenced in a study of tumor T cells in aggressive B-cell lymphoma. The repertoire was sequenced with immunoSEQ multiplex PCR; TCRdb's copy has only in-frame clones and lacks some. Of approximately 5,200 clones in the sample, around 94% are singletons; the top ten hold around 4%. The material sequenced was tumor tissue. The receptors derive from an adult with diffuse large B cell lymphoma.

The chain links TRBV9 to TRBJ2-3; weak D call: TRBD1 (6 bases). CDR1 and CDR2 from the germline V gene are SGDLS and YYNGEE. CDR3 length: 16 residues. Trimming removed 0 bases at V and 0 bases at J, with 11 bases between. The CDR3 bases are TGTGCCAGCAGCGTAGGGACAGCCAGTAGCACAGATACGCAGTATTTT. Encoded protein: CASSVGTASSTDTQYF.

This chain joins TRBV30 and TRBJ1-5, with D hard to call. The length of the CDR3 is 13 residues. Germline values: CDR1 GTSNPN, CDR2 SVGIG (reference sequence). V lost 4 bases to trimming and J lost 9 bases, with 16 bases between them. CDR3 region: CAWTRGSETPQHF. The CDR3 nucleotides are TGTGCCTGGACTCGAGGGTCTGAGACGCCCCAGCATTTT.

The rearrangement links TRBV29-1 to TRBJ2-5, with 8 bases matching TRBD2. CDR3 size: 16 residues. V gave up 0 bases and J gave up 2 bases; unmatched junction bases: 8. The germline gives CDR1 SQVTM, CDR2 ANQGSEA. The CDR3 DNA reads as TGCAGCGTTGAAGATTGGATAGCGGGATTACAAGAGACCCAGTACTTC. This gives the protein CSVEDWIAGLQETQYF.